This record looks at one T cell receptor (beta chain) sequence and its context. Authors' processing steps: It was from reference gene primer amplification that nucleated cell counts were estimated. Sequencing used immunoSEQ multiplex PCR; TCRdb keeps in-frame clones, though not all of them. That table furnishes V, J and clone size, whereas the DNA furnished D and trimming. The data hold about 400,000 clones, with 70% to 90% observed a single time. The sample belongs to a study of blood T cell repertoires in COVID-19. Looking at the study overall: Samples representing acute and convalescent COVID-19 were sourced from the United States, Italy and Spain. Nucleic acid was either cDNA or gDNA, and it came from T cells, B-cell-depleted T cells, or PBMCs.

Germline loops: CDR1 KGHSH, CDR2 LQKENI. This CDR3 is 14 amino acids long. V lost 2 bases and J 4 bases, leaving 11 bases between the germline ends. The origin of this receptor is a middle-aged man with acute or convalescent COVID-19. The chain is built from TRBV18 and TRBJ1-1, with a tentative D call TRBD1 (6 bases). Sequenced sample: peripheral blood. CDR3 sequence: CASSPEGVATEAFF. CDR3 bases: TGTGCCAGCTCACCAGAGGGGGTAGCCACTGAAGCTTTCTTT. The full variable domain, its missing parts supplied by reference TRBV18 and TRBJ1-1, is NAGVMQNPRHLVRRRGQEARLRCSPMKGHSHVYWYRQLPEEGLKFMVYLQKENIIDESGMPKERFSAEFPKEGPSILRIQQVVRGDSAAYFCASSPEGVATEAFFGQGTRLTVV.